This entry lists 9 T cell receptor beta chains sequenced from one sample in a study of blood T cell repertoires in COVID-19 (dated by TCRdb to the early 2020s). Library preparation was by the immunoSEQ multiplex PCR assay. The clones in this table, taken by TCRdb from immuneACCESS, are in-frame only. Not every clone is retained; where verified, under half of the shortfall comes from an unresolved V gene, and the cause of the rest is unknown. The sample table records 95,000 to 110,000 clones; around 90% of these occur just once. Clones ranked in the top ten supply approximately 5.5% of the sample. Sequences were obtained from peripheral blood. The receptors shown here come from a human donor in a cohort sampled during active COVID-19.

The chain employs TRBV4-2 and TRBJ2-7; 8 bases match TRBD2. Losses at the gene ends were 4 bases for V and 5 bases for J; bases not matched to a gene: 4. CDR1 and CDR2 (germline): LGHNA, YNFKEQ. The CDR3 has 13 amino acids. CDR3 region: CASSLGLADEQYF. The CDR3 bases are TGTGCCAGCAGCCTAGGACTAGCAGACGAGCAGTACTTC.

The chain joins TRBV12-5 to TRBJ2-7; no reliable D call. V shed 5 bases and J shed 5 bases, with 19 bases lying between them. The germline gives CDR1 LGHNT, CDR2 FRNRAP. The CDR3 extends over 15 amino acids. The CDR3 spells CASGPYSSVLNEQYF. The DNA for the CDR3 is TGTGCTAGTGGTCCCTATTCTAGTGTTCTAAACGAGCAGTACTTC.

V gene TRBV2 combines with J gene TRBJ2-1; maybe TRBD1 (6 bases). Germline lookup yields CDR1 SNHLY and CDR2 FYNNEI. The length of the CDR3 is 14 residues. Trimming took 6 bases from V and 1 from J, leaving 10 bases between them. CDR3 region: CASRLDRSYNEQFF. The DNA for the CDR3 is TGTGCCAGCAGACTGGACAGATCCTACAATGAGCAGTTCTTC.

This clone was detected a few times. The chain combines TRBV18 with TRBJ2-7, with TRBD1 matching over 9 bases. Unmatched junction bases numbered 3, after V lost 1 base and J lost 2 bases. The CDR3 totals 15 residues. Germline CDR1 KGHSH, CDR2 LQKENI. As DNA, the CDR3 is TGTGCCAGCTCACCACGGACAGGGGACACCTACGAGCAGTACTTC. This sequence encodes CASSPRTGDTYEQYF.

The chain employs TRBV9 and TRBJ1-2, with D tentatively TRBD1 (6 bases). The length of the CDR3 is 15 residues. V was cut by 4 bases and J by 3 bases, with 16 bases left in between. From germline, CDR1 is SGDLS and CDR2 YYNGEE. The CDR3 nucleotides are TGTGCCAGCAGCCCAGACGTCGGGACATACTATGGCTACACCTTC. Protein sequence: CASSPDVGTYYGYTF.

The genes are TRBV5-1 and TRBJ2-3; tentatively, D is TRBD1 (7 bases). This CDR3 has 15 amino acids. Looked up from germline, CDR1 is SGHRS and CDR2 is YFSETQ. The V and J ends lost 2 bases and 2 bases respectively, with 12 bases between them. CDR3 sequence reads: CASSFRGADTDTQYF. CDR3 sequence (DNA): TGCGCCAGCAGCTTCAGGGGGGCGGACACAGATACGCAGTATTTT.

The genes are TRBV9 and TRBJ1-4, with 7 bases identical to TRBD1. The junction had 7 bases not matched to a gene; V was cut back by 3 bases and J by 8 bases. Germline assignment: CDR1 SGDLS and CDR2 YYNGEE. The CDR3 loop spans 14 amino acids. The chain's CDR3 is CASSEDRISEKLFF. The CDR3 DNA reads TGTGCCAGCAGCGAGGACAGGATTTCCGAAAAACTGTTTTTT.

V and J are TRBV23-1 and TRBJ2-7; possible D gene TRBD1, 6 bases. TRBV23-1 is given ORF status, its function remaining uncertain. Trimming cost V 9 bases and J 1 base, with 16 bases left between them. The CDR3 spans 14 residues. CDR3 nucleotide sequence: TGCGCCAGAAGCTGCAGGGGTTGGTCCTACGAGCAGTACTTC. It codes for CARSCRGWSYEQYF.

The chain couples TRBV30 to TRBJ2-1; TRBD2 is a possible D gene (6 bases). The CDR3 contains 12 residues. Germline CDR1 GTSNPN, CDR2 SVGIG (reference sequence). This chain's CDR3 is CAMTPAGNEQFF. In nucleotides, the CDR3 is TGTGCTATGACTCCCGCGGGGAATGAGCAGTTCTTC.